These 25 T cell receptor beta chains were all obtained from the same sample, sequenced in a study of tumor-infiltrating lymphocytes in localized non-small cell lung cancer. Profiling relied on immunoSEQ multiplex PCR, and the TCRdb table lists in-frame clones only, not all of them. The sample records some 17,000 clones, over 75% being singletons. Sequenced input: lung tumor tissue. Receptors originate from a human donor with non-small cell lung cancer.

This clone is medium-sized within its sample. J is TRBJ1-5 and V is TRBV6-1; 10 bases line up with TRBD1. V dropped 1 base and J dropped 2; count of bases not matched to a gene: 5. Looked up from germline, CDR1 is MNHNS and CDR2 is SASEGT. CDR3 length equals 17 residues. The DNA for the CDR3 is TGTGCCAGCAGTGAAGGACAGGGGGCGAGTGGCAATCAGCCCCAGCATTTT. This sequence encodes CASSEGQGASGNQPQHF.

The chain combines TRBV5-6 with TRBJ1-1; TRBD1 agrees at 7 bases. CDR1 and CDR2 (germline): SGHDT, YYEEEE. The J segment lost 2 bases and the V segment lost 5 bases, leaving 9 bases of the junction unmatched. The CDR3 contains 15 residues. The CDR3 spells CASSSLDRANTEAFF. The CDR3, as DNA: TGTGCCAGCAGTTCGCTAGACAGGGCTAACACTGAAGCTTTCTTT.

Only one count was recorded for this clone. This sequence joins TRBV27 and TRBJ2-7; possibly TRBD2 for D (5 bases). This CDR3 region has 19 residues. CDR1 and CDR2 from the germline V gene are MNHEY and SMNVEV (reference sequence). Deletions cut 5 bases from V and 4 bases from J, with 30 bases between. The CDR3 is CASSNPFRASGGVGYEQYF. DNA of the CDR3: TGTGCCAGCAGTAACCCATTTCGTGCTTCCGGAGGAGTTGGGTACGAGCAGTACTTC.

This clone was seen a single time. CDR3 amino acids: CASKRGANTEAFF. CDR3 in DNA: TGTGCCAGCAAGCGGGGCGCGAACACTGAAGCTTTCTTT. This chain joins TRBV6-6 and TRBJ1-1; maybe TRBD1 (5 bases). CDR3 length: 13 residues. Trimming shortened V by 7 bases and J by 1 base, and 10 bases separated the two germline ends. Germline V CDR1 and CDR2: MNHNY, SVGAGI (reference sequence).

This chain links TRBV4-1 with TRBJ2-7; 11 nucleotides line up with TRBD2. With 0 bases clipped from V and 1 base from J, the junction kept 5 bases outside the gene matches. Germline-derived CDR1 and CDR2 are MGHRA and YSYEKL. CDR3 length equals 17 residues. Here the CDR3 reads CASSQDRRLAGSYEQYF. CDR3 nucleotide sequence: TGCGCCAGCAGCCAAGATCGGCGACTAGCGGGATCCTACGAGCAGTACTTC.

This rearrangement joins TRBV4-3 to TRBJ2-5, with a weak D call TRBD2 (5 bases). V was trimmed by 0 bases and J by 3 bases, leaving 8 bases between them. The CDR3 spans 14 residues. The germline gives CDR1 LGHNA, CDR2 YSLEER. The CDR3 here is CASSQDTRKETQYF. DNA for the CDR3: TGCGCCAGCAGCCAAGATACTAGAAAAGAGACCCAGTACTTC.

By share, this clone counts as medium-sized. V gene TRBV13 combines with J gene TRBJ2-3; D not certain. The germline V and J ends were trimmed by 4 bases and 0 bases, with 14 bases remaining between them. This CDR3 has 16 amino acids. In germline, CDR1 is PRHDT, CDR2 FYEKMQ (reference sequence). CDR3 coding DNA: TGTGCCAGCAGCTCCCGGTTCTTGGGGAGCACAGATACGCAGTATTTT. Translated: CASSSRFLGSTDTQYF.

This chain connects TRBV29-1 to TRBJ2-3; 14 bases are a match to TRBD2. The ends lost 8 bases at V and 3 bases at J; junction bases unmatched: 10. This CDR3 has 16 amino acids. Germline CDR1 SQVTM, CDR2 ANQGSEA. As DNA, the CDR3 is TGCAGCTCCCAGGGACTAGCGGGAGAGGGAACAGATACGCAGTATTTT. The encoded protein is CSSQGLAGEGTDTQYF.

A few counts support this clone. This chain joins TRBV27 and TRBJ2-3; D gene ambiguous. Trimming removed 10 bases at V and 10 bases at J, with 9 bases between. The CDR3 is 9 residues long. Germline loops: CDR1 MNHEY, CDR2 SMNVEV (reference sequence). CDR3 DNA: TGTGCCACCGTTGCGCCGCAGTATTTT. Its protein is CATVAPQYF.

J is TRBJ1-2 and V is TRBV15; 8 positions match TRBD1. The CDR3 has 15 amino acids. CDR1 and CDR2 (germline): LNHNV, YYDKDF (reference sequence). Unmatched junction bases numbered 8, after V lost 0 bases and J lost 8 bases. The CDR3 DNA reads TGTGCCACCAGCAGAGATCGGACAGGGAATAAGGGCTACACCTTC. This codes for CATSRDRTGNKGYTF.

The chain joins TRBV6-1 to TRBJ1-3, with no clear D. CDR3 length: 15 residues. The germline V gene has CDR1 MNHNS and CDR2 SASEGT. With 0 bases removed from V and 4 bases from J, the gap between germline ends came to 10 bases. Written as DNA, the CDR3 is TGTGCCAGCAGTGAAGCCCCAGGAGGGGGAAACACCATATATTTT. It yields the protein CASSEAPGGGNTIYF.

CDR3 protein: CASSGRGRYNEQFF. CDR3 nucleotide sequence: TGTGCCAGCAGCGGGCGGGGGCGGTACAATGAGCAGTTCTTC. The chain uses TRBV5-6 and TRBJ2-1; possible D gene TRBD2, 7 bases. V was shortened by 4 bases and J by 4 bases, with 12 bases between the two germline ends. Looked up from germline, CDR1 is SGHDT and CDR2 is YYEEEE. CDR3 length equals 14 residues.

This sequence joins TRBV28 and TRBJ1-4; D gene unclear. Germline CDR1 and CDR2: MDHEN and SYDVKM. The CDR3 has 14 residues. Trimming cost V 6 bases and J 7 bases, with 15 bases left between them. The CDR3 reads CASRRHGLGEKLFF. Written as DNA, the CDR3 is TGTGCCAGCAGAAGGCATGGGTTGGGTGAAAAACTGTTTTTT.

The J gene is TRBJ2-7, the V gene TRBV5-1; no reliable D call. Germline lookup yields CDR1 SGHRS and CDR2 YFSETQ. The CDR3 sequence is 14 residues long. V lost 1 base to trimming and J lost 0 bases, with 8 bases between them. CDR3 nucleotide sequence: TGCGCCAGCAGCTTGTGGCAGGACTCCTACGAGCAGTACTTC. This translates into CASSLWQDSYEQYF.

This clone appeared a few times. Other DNA sequences in this specimen translate into the identical CDR3. The rearrangement joins TRBV6-5 to TRBJ1-3, with TRBD1 as a possible D gene (6 bases). The V end lost 4 bases, the J end lost 4 bases, and 11 bases lay between the germline ends. Germline V CDR1 and CDR2: MNHEY, SVGAGI. The CDR3 contains 14 residues. CDR3 amino acids: CASSSGRGGNTIYF. CDR3 bases: TGTGCCAGCAGTTCAGGGAGGGGGGGAAACACCATATATTTT.

The chain employs TRBV28 and TRBJ2-5; maybe TRBD1 (6 bases). With 6 bases removed from V and 5 bases from J, the gap between germline ends came to 16 bases. The length of the CDR3 is 14 residues. CDR1 is MDHEN and CDR2 is SYDVKM in the germline V gene. CDR3 coding DNA: TGTGCCAGCAGAGAGACAGGCCTTGGGGAGACCCAGTACTTC. This encodes CASRETGLGETQYF.

There are a few counts of this clone. The rearrangement joins TRBV11-2 to TRBJ1-2, with unresolved D. The germline V gene has CDR1 SGHAT and CDR2 FQNNGV. This CDR3 is built from 12 residues. The germline V and J ends were trimmed by 5 bases and 3 bases, with 7 bases remaining between them. In DNA form, the CDR3 reads TGTGCCAGCAGCCAAACCGACTATGGCTACACCTTC. As protein: CASSQTDYGYTF.

The V and J genes are TRBV27 and TRBJ2-1; the match to TRBD2 covers 7 bases. V trimming: 2 bases; J trimming: 9 bases; junction bases outside the gene matches: 10. Germline CDR1 MNHEY, CDR2 SMNVEV (reference sequence). The CDR3 length is 15 residues. CDR3 bases: TGTGCCAGCAGTTTAAGTGCGGGAGTACGTGCTGAGCAGTTCTTC. Residues: CASSLSAGVRAEQFF.

This clone occurred once. The chain joins TRBV27 to TRBJ2-6; D is unresolved. The CDR3 is 14 amino acids. Trimming removed 3 bases from V and 0 bases from J, with 3 bases in between. CDR1 is MNHEY, CDR2 SMNVEV, per germline (reference sequence). The CDR3: CASSFFSGANVLTF. CDR3 in DNA: TGTGCCAGCAGTTTTTTCTCTGGGGCCAACGTCCTGACTTTC.

The chain is built from TRBV9 and TRBJ2-3; TRBD2 matches at 13 bases. The V segment lost 2 bases and the J segment 4 bases; nucleotides outside the gene matches: 1. The CDR3 runs to 15 residues. Germline CDR1 SGDLS, CDR2 YYNGEE. Here the CDR3 reads CASSVGLAGADTQYF. The CDR3, as DNA: TGTGCCAGCAGCGTCGGACTAGCGGGAGCAGATACGCAGTATTTT.

The chain is built from TRBV4-2 and TRBJ2-3, with 9 bases matching TRBD1. From germline, CDR1 is LGHNA and CDR2 YNFKEQ. V dropped 4 bases and J dropped 5; count of bases not matched to a gene: 13. The CDR3 runs 17 residues. CDR3 protein: CASSRRTGTGRGDTQYF. CDR3 nucleotides: TGTGCCAGCAGCCGAAGAACCGGGACAGGGAGAGGAGATACGCAGTATTTT.

The J gene is TRBJ2-7, the V gene TRBV12-5; tentative D call: TRBD2 (6 bases). The CDR3 contains 16 residues. V gave up 4 bases and J gave up 1 base, with 17 bases separating them. Germline CDR1 is LGHNT and CDR2 is FRNRAP. The CDR3 DNA sequence: TGTGCTAGTGGTTCGGGGGACTGGAAAGGTTCCTACGAGCAGTACTTC. It codes for CASGSGDWKGSYEQYF.

The genes are TRBV5-6 and TRBJ2-3, with 10 bases aligning to TRBD2. Germline values: CDR1 SGHDT, CDR2 YYEEEE. V was clipped by 4 bases and J by 4 bases; unmatched bases: 6. The CDR3 runs 15 residues. CDR3 amino acids: CASSMPSGSADTQYF. For the CDR3, the DNA is TGTGCCAGCAGCATGCCTAGCGGGAGCGCAGATACGCAGTATTTT.

This chain links TRBV28 with TRBJ2-5, with no clear D. The CDR3 sequence is 11 residues long. V was clipped by 1 base and J by 4 bases, with 1 base between them. Per the germline V gene, CDR1 is MDHEN and CDR2 is SYDVKM. CDR3 sequence reads: CASSLLETQYF. DNA of the CDR3: TGTGCCAGCAGTTTATTAGAGACCCAGTACTTC.

V gene TRBV7-9 combines with J gene TRBJ2-3; TRBD1 is a possible D gene (7 bases). Germline CDR1 is SEHNR and CDR2 is FQNEAQ (reference sequence). This CDR3 comprises 16 residues. The V and J ends lost 5 bases and 3 bases respectively, with 18 bases between them. CDR3 coding DNA: TGTGCCAGCAGCCTACTAAAACAGGGGAGGACAGATACGCAGTATTTT. Its protein is CASSLLKQGRTDTQYF.